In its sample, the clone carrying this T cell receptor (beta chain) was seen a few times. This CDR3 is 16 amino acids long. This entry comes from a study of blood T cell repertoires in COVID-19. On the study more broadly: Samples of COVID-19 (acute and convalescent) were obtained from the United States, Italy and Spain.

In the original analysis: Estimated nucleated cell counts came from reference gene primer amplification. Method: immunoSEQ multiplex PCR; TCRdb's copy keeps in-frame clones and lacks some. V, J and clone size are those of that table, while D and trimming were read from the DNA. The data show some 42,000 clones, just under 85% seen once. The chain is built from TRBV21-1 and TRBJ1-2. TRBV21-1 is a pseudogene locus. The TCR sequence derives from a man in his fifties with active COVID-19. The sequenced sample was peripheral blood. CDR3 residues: CASSKPLGGVNYGYTF. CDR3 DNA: TGTGCCAGCAGCAAACCCCTCGGGGGGGTGAACTATGGCTACACCTTC.